This TCR beta chain was retrieved from a study of memory CD4+ T cells and cytomegalovirus serostatus. Study overall: This sample comes from healthy Belgian adults, several CMV seropositive, approximately 25 seronegative.

The table came from immunoSEQ multiplex PCR; TCRdb's copy has only in-frame clones and leaves some out. This table has 55,000 to 60,000 clones, roughly 81% appearing once. Germline CDR1 SNHLY, CDR2 FYNNEI. V was pared by 7 bases and J by 7 bases, with 11 bases between. There are 11 residues in the CDR3. Single viable CD3+CD4+CD8-CD45RO+ cells were sorted as the memory CD4+ T cells. The origin of this receptor is an adult in good health and CMV-seronegative. The rearrangement uses TRBV2 and TRBJ2-7; D is uncertain. The material sequenced was memory CD4+ T cells from blood. CDR3: CASTLSEEQYF. CDR3 sequence (DNA): TGTGCCAGCACACTTTCGGAGGAGCAGTACTTC.